The 12 T cell receptor beta chains below were found in one sample sequenced in a study of blood T cells in healthy people across ages. The use of a sample-barcoded 5' primer and a J-beta primer mix characterized a second PCR of 7 to 11 cycles. TCRdb independently ran MiXCR on the 5' RACE reads; one entry per CDR3 protein. Of over a million distinct CDR3 sequences in the sample, approximately 26% are singletons; the top ten hold 0.65% to 0.95%. This sample also appeared in a second study, on T cells of mothers and their children.

The sequenced sample was blood. These receptors all come from a girl aged 2-15 years in good health.

V is TRBV20-1 and J is TRBJ2-3; D call uncertain. Germline loops: CDR1 DFQATT, CDR2 SNEGSKA (reference sequence). The V and J ends lost 5 bases and 0 bases respectively, with 12 bases between them. The CDR3 covers 14 residues. The CDR3 DNA sequence: TGCAGTGCTCGGACGGGTATTAGCACAGATACGCAGTATTTT. It specifies CSARTGISTDTQYF.

This clonotype showed up just a few times. CDR3 nucleotide sequence: TGTGCCAGCAGCCCACAGGTTTTGACAGATACGCAGTATTTT. Amino acids: CASSPQVLTDTQYF. The chain has TRBV7-2 and TRBJ2-3, with D perhaps matching TRBD1 (5 bases). The CDR3 spans 14 residues. V was clipped by 5 bases and J by 3 bases, with 12 bases between them. The germline CDR1 and CDR2 sequences are SGHTA and FQGNSA.

This clonotype occurred a few times. CDR3 DNA sequence: TGTGCCAGCAGTCCAGAACACTCTTACACCGGGGAGCTGTTTTTT. The encoded protein is CASSPEHSYTGELFF. This sequence joins TRBV12-3 or TRBV12-4 and TRBJ2-2; D is ambiguous. V was cut by 5 bases and J by 3 bases, with 13 bases left in between. This CDR3 is built from 15 residues.

This clonotype was seen a handful of times. The V and J genes are TRBV6-6 and TRBJ2-7; 8 bases are shared with TRBD2. The CDR3 covers 14 residues. Germline V CDR1 and CDR2: MNHNY, SVGAGI (reference sequence). With 2 bases clipped from V and 4 bases from J, the junction kept 4 bases outside the gene matches. CDR3 amino acids: CASSYELAVYEQYF. The CDR3 coding sequence is TGTGCCAGCAGTTACGAACTAGCGGTATACGAGCAGTACTTC.

The J gene is TRBJ1-1, the V gene TRBV29-1; D is ambiguous. The CDR3 is 12 residues long. The germline V gene has CDR1 SQVTM and CDR2 ANQGSEA. Between the trimmed V and J ends, which lost 7 bases and 4 bases, there was a span of 13 bases. This CDR3 is CSAFEVGTEAFF. In DNA form, the CDR3 reads TGCAGCGCATTCGAGGTCGGCACTGAAGCTTTCTTT. The whole variable domain, remainder taken from reference TRBV29-1 and TRBJ1-1, is SAVISQKPSRDICQRGTSLTIQCQVDSQVTMMFWYRQQPGQSLTLIATANQGSEATYESGFVIDKFPISRPNLTFSTLTVSNMSPEDSSIYLCSAFEVGTEAFFGQGTRLTVV.

This clonotype was seen more than once but under ten times. This rearrangement joins TRBV9 to TRBJ2-1, with 14 positions matching TRBD2. V trimming: 4 bases; J trimming: 8 bases; junction bases outside the gene matches: 11. The CDR3 contains 17 residues. Germline V gene lookup returns CDR1 SGDLS and CDR2 YYNGEE. CDR3 loop: CASSLPTSGGAMDEQFF. The CDR3 bases are TGTGCCAGCAGCTTACCGACTAGCGGGGGGGCCATGGATGAGCAGTTCTTC.

The chain uses TRBV12-3 or TRBV12-4 and TRBJ2-1; 8 positions agree with TRBD2. The CDR3 totals 15 residues. V lost 7 bases to trimming and J lost 4 bases; unmatched junction nucleotides: 9. CDR3 amino acids: CASTKLAVSYNEQFF. DNA for the CDR3: TGTGCCAGCACCAAACTAGCGGTGTCGTACAATGAGCAGTTCTTC.

A few counts support this clonotype. This sequence joins TRBV7-8 and TRBJ2-7; D gene uncertain. Germline lookup yields CDR1 SGHVS and CDR2 FQNEAQ. V was shortened by 2 bases and J by 7 bases, with 9 bases between the two germline ends. CDR3 length: 12 residues. The CDR3 region is CASSLLWTEQYF. In DNA form, the CDR3 reads TGTGCCAGCAGCTTACTTTGGACGGAGCAGTACTTC.

This chain uses TRBV10-3 with TRBJ1-2, with D tentatively TRBD1 (5 bases). V was clipped by 4 bases and J by 2 bases, with 11 bases between them. The CDR3 runs to 14 residues. Germline values: CDR1 ENHRY, CDR2 SYGVKD. CDR3 DNA: TGTGCCATCAGTGGCTACAGGTGGAACTATGGCTACACCTTC. Residues: CAISGYRWNYGYTF.

A note on this clonotype: A junction boundary mismatches the germline segment, possibly from a read error. V and J are TRBV7-9 and TRBJ2-7; D not resolved. The CDR3 sequence is 14 residues long. Germline assignment: CDR1 SEHNR and CDR2 FQNEAQ (reference sequence). The CDR3 loop is CTSSLNEIVYEQYF. The CDR3 nucleotides are TGTACCAGCAGCTTAAATGAGATAGTCTACGAGCAGTACTTC.

Note on this clonotype: A junction boundary mismatches the germline segment, possibly from a read error. The chain recombines TRBV7-7 with TRBJ2-5; TRBD1 matches at 8 bases. The V gene's germline CDR1 is SSHAT and CDR2 FNYEAQ (reference sequence). This CDR3 has 13 amino acids. This chain's CDR3 is CASSKDRVETQYF. The CDR3 nucleotides are TGTGCTAGCAGCAAGGACAGGGTAGAGACCCAGTACTTC.

The rearrangement uses TRBV29-1 and TRBJ2-1, with 10 nucleotides matching TRBD2. Losses at the gene ends were 3 bases for V and 4 bases for J; bases not matched to a gene: 3. Germline-derived CDR1 and CDR2 are SQVTM and ANQGSEA. CDR3 size: 14 residues. In nucleotides, the CDR3 is TGCAGCGTTGATGGACTAGCGGTTTACAATGAGCAGTTCTTC. As protein: CSVDGLAVYNEQFF.